The rows below give T cell receptor beta chains drawn from one sample of a study of shared clonotypes between healthy human individuals. Clones were sequenced by immunoSEQ multiplex PCR, and TCRdb holds only the in-frame ones, with some missing. The data hold some 700,000 clones, with less than 95% observed a single time. Sequencing was done on a sample of memory CD8+ T cells from PBMCs. These receptors were obtained from a young man in good health. Some clones in this sample may be carry-over from other donors' samples. Both conserved end residues are part of each CDR3. A D gene is named only where the DNA matches it firmly. The listing skips clone size in some rows; elsewhere it reads once, few, many or a size class.

J,size,V,D,DNA,CDR3
TRBJ2-2,-,TRBV27,-,TGTGCCAGCAGTTCGGTCCCGGGCACCGGGGAGCTGTTTTTT,CASSSVPGTGELFF
TRBJ2-1,few,TRBV7-6,TRBD2,TGTGCCAGCAGCCCCCCCCAGGGACTAGCGGGAGGGGATGAGCAGTTCTTC,CASSPPQGLAGGDEQFF
TRBJ2-7,-,TRBV7-9,TRBD2,TGTGCCAGCAGCTTAGAGGGACTAGAGGGTCTTAACTACGAGCAGTACTTC,CASSLEGLEGLNYEQYF
TRBJ2-7,-,TRBV7-9,TRBD2,TGTGCCAGCAGCTCTAGCGGCTACGAGCAGTACTTC,CASSSSGYEQYF
TRBJ2-5,-,TRBV4-1,-,TGCGCCAGCAGCCAAGACAGGCCAGCGGAGACCCAGTACTTC,CASSQDRPAETQYF
TRBJ2-1,-,TRBV9,-,TGTGCCAGCAGCGTAGGCAGGGGTGCAGCAGGGGTATACAATGAGCAGTTCTTC,CASSVGRGAAGVYNEQFF
TRBJ1-1,-,TRBV29-1,-,TGCAGCGTTGAAGGAGAGAACACTGAAGCTTTCTTT,CSVEGENTEAFF
TRBJ2-7,few,TRBV6-5,-,TGTGCCAGCAGTTACTCATTCAGCGGCGAGCAGTACTTC,CASSYSFSGEQYF
TRBJ2-3,once,TRBV27,-,TGTGCCAGCAGGGGAATACGTCATTGGAGAGATACGCAGTATTTT,CASRGIRHWRDTQYF
TRBJ1-1,-,TRBV27,-,TGTGCCAGCAGTAGTCCTCCGACAGGCTCGAACACTGAAGCTTTCTTT,CASSSPPTGSNTEAFF
TRBJ2-5,-,TRBV28,TRBD2,TGTGCCAGGACTAATCCCCTTCCTCGGACTAGCCCGGTGCAGTACTTC,CARTNPLPRTSPVQYF
TRBJ2-4,-,TRBV7-9,-,TGTGCCAGCAGCACTATACTAGTCACCAAAAACATTCAGTACTTC,CASSTILVTKNIQYF
TRBJ1-1,-,TRBV7-6,-,TGTGCCAGCAGCTTAGCGATCGGATTGAACACTGAAGCTTTCTTT,CASSLAIGLNTEAFF
TRBJ2-5,-,TRBV4-1,-,TGCGCCAGCAGCCAGGCGAGGCGGGGAGAGACCCAGTACTTC,CASSQARRGETQYF
TRBJ2-7,-,TRBV28,TRBD2,TGTGCCAGCAGTTGGAGACTAGCGGGCCTCTCCTACGAGCAGTACTTC,CASSWRLAGLSYEQYF
TRBJ2-7,-,TRBV28,-,TGTGCCAGCAGCCTCCAGGGGGGCAACTACGAGCAGTACTTC,CASSLQGGNYEQYF
TRBJ2-7,-,TRBV5-5,TRBD2,TGTGCCAGCAGCCAGTGGACTAGCGGGGATTCCTACGAGCAGTACTTC,CASSQWTSGDSYEQYF
TRBJ1-1,few,TRBV5-1,-,TGCGCCAGCAGCCCGTTGGGGGCCACTGAAGCTTTCTTT,CASSPLGATEAFF
TRBJ1-2,-,TRBV6-6,-,TGTGCCATCCGATCACAGGGATATGGCTACACCTTC,CAIRSQGYGYTF
TRBJ2-5,-,TRBV6-4,-,TGTGCCAGCAGGAGGGACCGGGGGCGTCAAGAGACCCAGTACTTC,CASRRDRGRQETQYF
TRBJ2-2,-,TRBV27,-,TGTGCCAGCAGACTGCACACCGGGGAGCTGTTTTTT,CASRLHTGELFF
TRBJ2-7,once,TRBV4-1,TRBD2,TGCGCCAGCAGCCAACTCTATACTAGCGGGGATTACGAGCAGTACTTC,CASSQLYTSGDYEQYF
TRBJ2-2,-,TRBV7-2,TRBD1,TGTGCCAGCAGCTTTACAGGGGGCGCCCTCACCGGGGAGCTGTTTTTT,CASSFTGGALTGELFF
TRBJ2-5,-,TRBV2,-,TGTGCCAGCAGAGCTCGGACTGGCTCACAATACTTC,CASRARTGSQYF